In this sample, the clone carrying this TCR beta chain turned up a few times. The antigen is undetermined. MiXCR was run by TCRdb on the RACE reads, yielding one entry per CDR3 protein. The sample holds some 330,000 distinct CDR3 sequences, about 5.4% seen once. The record originates from a study of human T cells and chemical hapten exposure. Study-level background: While the approximately 24-week study was under way, patients received diphenylcyclopropenone on the scalp every week. Study conclusions and caveats: No change in TCRs above 1 in 1000 frequency was produced by DPC sensitization.

As for time point: pre-sensitization, week 0. Treatment indicated: therapeutic diphenylcyclopropenone sensitization with weekly scalp DPC. This CDR3 has 15 residues. Losses at the gene ends were 0 bases for V and 11 bases for J; bases not matched to a gene: 5. Germline V gives CDR1 SGHTA, CDR2 FQGNSA. The chain employs TRBV7-2 and TRBJ2-2; 11 nucleotides line up with TRBD2. The sample in question was whole blood, obtained in connection with sensitization to the hapten diphenylcyclopropenone (DPC). The source is a woman between 18 and 29 years old with alopecia areata. Some clones in this sample may be carry-over from other donors' samples. Here the CDR3 DNA reads TGTGCCAGCAGCTTAGCTTCTGGGACTAGCGGCGAGCTGTTTTTT. Encoded protein: CASSLASGTSGELFF.